The clone carrying this TCR beta chain was seen only a few times. The CDR3 spans 20 residues. These data come from a study of blood T cell repertoires in COVID-19. Overall study context: PBMCs, B-cell-depleted T cells, or T cells provided the cDNA or gDNA that made up the material.

As handled by the study authors: From reference gene primer amplification, estimates of nucleated cell counts were derived. Assay used: immunoSEQ multiplex PCR; TCRdb lists only in-frame clones, some missing. V, J and clone size were drawn from that table, and D and trimming were deduced from the DNA. The repertoire holds some 360,000 clones, with over 75% as singletons. Seattle-derived patients entered the study during active infection and were followed longitudinally. Sequences were obtained from peripheral blood. The clonotype was recovered from a woman aged 60 to 75 with COVID-19, enrolled during active disease. The chain combines TRBV12-1 with TRBJ2-2; the table's D gene call, TRBD2, was not cross checked with the DNA. TRBV12-1 represents a pseudogene. CDR3 region: CASSSGRLAGAKTNTGELFF. DNA of the CDR3: TGTGCCAGCAGCTCGGGGCGACTAGCGGGGGCCAAGACGAACACCGGGGAGCTGTTTTTT.